This T cell receptor beta chain appears in the sequencing data of a study of radiotherapy plus CTLA-4 blockade in lung cancer. Study-level results: Following radiotherapy plus ipilimumab, tumor-derived TCR clones expanded in the blood. It was early blood T cell clone dynamics, with interferon-beta, that reportedly best predicted response.

Sequenced by immunoSEQ multiplex PCR; TCRdb stores in-frame clones only, minus some. Here the sample spans some 73,000 clones, 78% being singletons. With regard to this clone: Its antigen remains unidentified.

Participants had chemo-refractory metastatic non-small-cell lung cancer and were treated with focal radiation plus ipilimumab CTLA-4 blockade. Germline-derived CDR1 and CDR2 are SNHLY and FYNNEI. The CDR3 consists of 15 residues. Deletions cut 4 bases from V and 2 bases from J, with 14 bases between. V usage is TRBV2 and J usage is TRBJ1-1; D is undetermined. This specimen consisted of peripheral blood, obtained from a patient treated with radiotherapy plus ipilimumab. The receptor was derived from a human donor with non-small cell lung cancer whose response to radiotherapy plus ipilimumab could not be evaluated. Some clones in this sample may be carry-over from other donors' samples. CDR3 loop: CASSAFGEANTEAFF. The CDR3 nucleotides read TGTGCCAGCAGTGCATTTGGTGAGGCCAACACTGAAGCTTTCTTT.